Below, 3 T cell receptor beta chains from the same sample are listed, as sequenced in a study of T cells after yellow fever vaccination. TCRdb analysed the 5' RACE reads with MiXCR anew, one entry per CDR3 protein. The sample consists of a few hundred thousand distinct CDR3 sequences, 3% to 4.5% of them appearing once. The sample in question was PBMCs, obtained 5 days after the yellow fever booster vaccination. Receptors originate from a man younger than 35 who received the YFV17D yellow fever vaccine.

The V gene is TRBV5-1, the J gene TRBJ2-3; tentative D call: TRBD1 (5 bases). Germline CDR1 reads SGHRS; CDR2 reads YFSETQ. This CDR3 is built from 15 residues. Trimming took off 0 bases at V and 1 base at J, with 9 bases between the two ends. CDR3 in DNA: TGCGCCAGCAGCTTGGGGACAATCCGCACAGATACGCAGTATTTT. The encoded protein is CASSLGTIRTDTQYF. Complete variable domain (other parts from reference TRBV5-1 and TRBJ2-3): KAGVTQTPRYLIKTRGQQVTLSCSPISGHRSVSWYQQTPGQGLQFLFEYFSETQRNKGNFPGRFSGRQFSNSRSEMNVSTLELGDSALYLCASSLGTIRTDTQYFGPGTRLTVL.

J is TRBJ1-3 and V is TRBV18, with no clear D. The CDR3 contains 15 residues. Germline values: CDR1 KGHSH, CDR2 LQKENI. V shed 1 base and J shed 0 bases, with 7 bases lying between them. The CDR3 bases are TGTGCCAGCTCACCACTGGTGAACTCTGGAAACACCATATATTTT. It encodes CASSPLVNSGNTIYF.

V and J are TRBV7-9 and TRBJ1-1; TRBD1 aligns across 8 bases. V was pared by 5 bases and J by 7 bases, with 9 bases of the junction left unmatched. Germline CDR1 and CDR2: SEHNR and FQNEAQ (reference sequence). CDR3 length: 14 residues. CDR3 coding DNA: TGTGCCAGCAGCCCGGGACAGGTAGAAGATGAAGCTTTCTTT. This translates into CASSPGQVEDEAFF.